This T cell receptor (beta chain) was profiled in a study of read filtering for tumor transcriptome and immune sequencing. This library used roughly 370 ng RNA and molecular barcoded adaptors spanning alpha/delta and beta/gamma chains. TCRdb called the reads again in MiXCR, with one record for every CDR3 protein. The top ten hold about 11% of the sample, which has roughly 130,000 distinct CDR3 sequences, over 10% seen once. CDR3 length: 14 amino acids. Germline CDR1 and CDR2: SSHAT and FNYEAQ (reference sequence). This clonotype was counted ten times or more. Mismatch with germline at one junction end may stem from a read error.

The sequenced material came from a population of CD138-negative cells sorted from bone marrow. The TCR comes from a donor older than 35 with multiple myeloma. This chain joins TRBV7-7 and TRBJ2-1; 8 nucleotides line up with TRBD2. CDR3 residues: CASSYGGRHNEQFF. CDR3 sequence (DNA): TGTGCTAGCAGCTATGGCGGGAGGCACAATGAGCAGTTCTTC.